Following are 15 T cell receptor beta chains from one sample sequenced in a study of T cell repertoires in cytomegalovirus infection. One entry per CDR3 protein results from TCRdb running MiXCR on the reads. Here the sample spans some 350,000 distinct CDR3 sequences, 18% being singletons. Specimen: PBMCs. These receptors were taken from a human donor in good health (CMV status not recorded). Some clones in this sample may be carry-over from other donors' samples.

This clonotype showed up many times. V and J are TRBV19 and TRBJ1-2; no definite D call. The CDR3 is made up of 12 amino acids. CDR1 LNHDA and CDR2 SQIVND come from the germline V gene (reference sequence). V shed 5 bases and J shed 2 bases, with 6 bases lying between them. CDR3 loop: CASSGSNYGYTF. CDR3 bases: TGTGCCAGTAGTGGCAGCAACTATGGCTACACCTTC.

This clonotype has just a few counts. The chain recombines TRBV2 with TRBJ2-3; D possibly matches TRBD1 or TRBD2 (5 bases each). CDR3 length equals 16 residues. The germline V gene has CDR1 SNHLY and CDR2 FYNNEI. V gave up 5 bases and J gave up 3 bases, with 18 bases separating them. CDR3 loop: CASSRDGGRGTDTQYF. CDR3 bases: TGTGCCAGCAGTCGGGACGGTGGACGCGGGACAGATACGCAGTATTTT.

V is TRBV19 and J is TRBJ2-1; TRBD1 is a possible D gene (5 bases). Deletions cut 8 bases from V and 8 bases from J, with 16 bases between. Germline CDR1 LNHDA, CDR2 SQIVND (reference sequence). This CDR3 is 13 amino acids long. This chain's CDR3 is CASSSPRDHEQFF. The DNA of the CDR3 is TGTGCCAGTTCTTCACCCAGGGATCATGAGCAGTTCTTC.

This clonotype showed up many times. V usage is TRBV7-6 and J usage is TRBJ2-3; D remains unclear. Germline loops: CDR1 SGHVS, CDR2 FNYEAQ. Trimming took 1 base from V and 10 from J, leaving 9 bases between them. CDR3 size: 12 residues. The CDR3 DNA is TGTGCCAGCAGCTTAGAGCGTGCTCCGCAGTATTTT. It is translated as CASSLERAPQYF.

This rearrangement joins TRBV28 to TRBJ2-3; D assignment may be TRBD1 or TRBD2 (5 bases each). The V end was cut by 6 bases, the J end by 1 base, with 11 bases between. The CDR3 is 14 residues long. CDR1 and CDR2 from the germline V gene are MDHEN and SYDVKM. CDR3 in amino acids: CASRQPGRTDTQYF. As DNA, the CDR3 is TGTGCCAGCAGACAACCGGGACGCACAGATACGCAGTATTTT.

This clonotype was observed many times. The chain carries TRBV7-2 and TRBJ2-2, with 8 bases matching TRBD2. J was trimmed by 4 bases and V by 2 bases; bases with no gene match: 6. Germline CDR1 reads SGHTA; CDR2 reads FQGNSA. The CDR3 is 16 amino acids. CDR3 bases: TGTGCCAGCAGCTTAAGCAGCGGGAGAGGCACCGGGGAGCTGTTTTTT. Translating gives CASSLSSGRGTGELFF.

CDR3 sequence: CASTNALKVGSNQPQHF. DNA for the CDR3: TGTGCCAGCACCAACGCCCTGAAGGTTGGAAGCAATCAGCCCCAGCATTTT. The gene calls are TRBV19 and TRBJ1-5; D call uncertain. The V and J ends lost 9 bases and 1 base respectively, with 22 bases between them. The CDR3 spans 17 residues. Germline lookup yields CDR1 LNHDA and CDR2 SQIVND (reference sequence).

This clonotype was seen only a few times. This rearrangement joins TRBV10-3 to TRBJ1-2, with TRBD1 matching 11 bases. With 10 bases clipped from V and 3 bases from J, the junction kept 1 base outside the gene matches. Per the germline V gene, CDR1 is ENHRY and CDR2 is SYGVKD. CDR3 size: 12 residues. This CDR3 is CATGQGDYGYTF. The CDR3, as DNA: TGTGCCACGGGACAGGGGGACTATGGCTACACCTTC.

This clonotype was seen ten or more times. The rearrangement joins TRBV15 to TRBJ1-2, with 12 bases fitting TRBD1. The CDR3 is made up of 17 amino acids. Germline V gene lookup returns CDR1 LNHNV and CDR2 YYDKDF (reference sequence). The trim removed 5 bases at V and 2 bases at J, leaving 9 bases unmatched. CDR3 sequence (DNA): TGTGCCACCAGCGGCTGGGACAGGGGGCTCGAAAACTATGGCTACACCTTC. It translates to CATSGWDRGLENYGYTF.

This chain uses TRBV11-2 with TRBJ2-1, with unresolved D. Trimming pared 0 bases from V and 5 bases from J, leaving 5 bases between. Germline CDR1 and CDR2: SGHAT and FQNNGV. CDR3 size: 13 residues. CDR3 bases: TGTGCCAGCAGCTTAGATCTTGACAATGAGCAGTTCTTC. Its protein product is CASSLDLDNEQFF. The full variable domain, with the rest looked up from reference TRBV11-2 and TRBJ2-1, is EAGVAQSPRYKIIEKRQSVAFWCNPISGHATLYWYQQILGQGPKLLIQFQNNGVVDDSQLPKDRFSAERLKGVDSTLKIQPAKLEDSAVYLCASSLDLDNEQFFGPGTRLTVL.

The CDR3 DNA reads TGTGCCAGCAGCTCCAGGACAGGAAAAAATGCGAATGAGCAGTTCTTC. Its protein is CASSSRTGKNANEQFF. The rearrangement joins TRBV5-4 to TRBJ2-1; 7 nucleotides align to TRBD1. Losses at the gene ends were 3 bases for V and 7 bases for J; bases not matched to a gene: 13. This CDR3 has 16 residues. CDR1 is SGHNT, CDR2 YYREEE, per germline (reference sequence).

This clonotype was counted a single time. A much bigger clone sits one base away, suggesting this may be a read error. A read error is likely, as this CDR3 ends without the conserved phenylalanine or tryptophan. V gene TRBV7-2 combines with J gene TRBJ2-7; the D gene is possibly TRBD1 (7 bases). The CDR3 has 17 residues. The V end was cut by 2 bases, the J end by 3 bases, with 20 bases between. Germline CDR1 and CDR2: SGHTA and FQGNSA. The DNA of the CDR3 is TGTGCCAGCAGCTTACGATCGGTGGATCAGGGGGGCTACGAGCAGTACTTA. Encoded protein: CASSLRSVDQGGYEQYL.

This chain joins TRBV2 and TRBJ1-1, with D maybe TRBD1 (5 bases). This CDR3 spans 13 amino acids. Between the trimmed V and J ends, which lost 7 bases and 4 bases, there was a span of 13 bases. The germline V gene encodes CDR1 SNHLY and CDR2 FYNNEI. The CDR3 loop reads CASIKGGTTEAFF. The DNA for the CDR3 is TGTGCCAGCATTAAGGGTGGGACCACTGAAGCTTTCTTT.

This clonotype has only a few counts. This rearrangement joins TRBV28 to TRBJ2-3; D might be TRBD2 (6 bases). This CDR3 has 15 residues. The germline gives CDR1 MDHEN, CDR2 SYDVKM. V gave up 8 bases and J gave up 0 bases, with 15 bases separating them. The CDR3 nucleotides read TGTGCCAGCCGTTCCTGGGGGGAGAGCACAGATACGCAGTATTTT. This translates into CASRSWGESTDTQYF.

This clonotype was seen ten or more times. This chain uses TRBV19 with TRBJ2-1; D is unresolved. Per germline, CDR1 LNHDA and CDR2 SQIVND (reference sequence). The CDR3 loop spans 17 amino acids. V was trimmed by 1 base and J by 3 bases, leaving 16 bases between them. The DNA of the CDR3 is TGTGCCAGTAGTATAGGATCAGCGAGCCGGAGCTACAATGAGCAGTTCTTC. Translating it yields CASSIGSASRSYNEQFF.